This T cell receptor (beta chain) was recorded in a study of shared clonotypes between healthy human individuals. At the level of the study: There were three CD4 naive, three CD4 memory, two CD8 naive and one CD8 memory plates per donor.

Libraries were prepared by immunoSEQ multiplex PCR; TCRdb keeps only in-frame clonotypes and omits some of them. The table lists roughly 1,500,000 clones, 95% to 99% of them singletons. Per germline, CDR1 SGHVS and CDR2 FQNEAQ. V was cut by 5 bases and J by 4 bases, with 17 bases left in between. The CDR3 loop spans 15 amino acids. This TCR was recovered from a man in his thirties or forties in good health. Sequencing was done on a sample of naive CD4+ T cells sorted from blood. Documented subset: CD45RA+ positively selected. The gene calls are TRBV7-8 and TRBJ1-1; possible D gene TRBD1, 5 bases. CDR3 protein: CASSLNRQEGTEAFF. The CDR3 bases are TGTGCCAGCAGCCTCAACAGGCAAGAGGGCACTGAAGCTTTCTTT.